This TCR beta chain came from a study of cytomegalovirus exposure and HLA in healthy donors. Findings and limits, study-wide: TCR beta sequences numbering under 20,000 were associated with HLA alleles at 0.05 false discovery rate in a later analysis. Earlier results showed most TCR beta V segments being productive about 87% or about 30% of the time. As confirmed in vitro, three CMV-associated chains were specific for CMV antigens. Later on, analysis showed that most CMV-associated TCR beta chains appeared to be HLA-restricted.

On this clone itself: The antigen is undetermined.

With 60 Vbeta and 13 Jbeta primers, the PCR was carried out. Sequencing was performed with immunoSEQ multiplex PCR; in TCRdb, only in-frame clones are kept and a portion is missing. The sample consists of about 210,000 clones, 70% to 90% of them appearing once. The CDR3 totals 11 residues. Per the germline V gene, CDR1 is ENHRY and CDR2 is SYGVKD. V gave up 6 bases and J gave up 6 bases, with 7 bases separating them. The chain carries TRBV10-3 and TRBJ2-3; no clear D gene. Sequenced material: PBMCs. This clonotype was obtained from a woman in her twenties or thirties in good health and CMV-seronegative. CDR3 sequence (DNA): TGTGCCATCAGGACTGGGGATACGCAGTATTTT. Translated: CAIRTGDTQYF.